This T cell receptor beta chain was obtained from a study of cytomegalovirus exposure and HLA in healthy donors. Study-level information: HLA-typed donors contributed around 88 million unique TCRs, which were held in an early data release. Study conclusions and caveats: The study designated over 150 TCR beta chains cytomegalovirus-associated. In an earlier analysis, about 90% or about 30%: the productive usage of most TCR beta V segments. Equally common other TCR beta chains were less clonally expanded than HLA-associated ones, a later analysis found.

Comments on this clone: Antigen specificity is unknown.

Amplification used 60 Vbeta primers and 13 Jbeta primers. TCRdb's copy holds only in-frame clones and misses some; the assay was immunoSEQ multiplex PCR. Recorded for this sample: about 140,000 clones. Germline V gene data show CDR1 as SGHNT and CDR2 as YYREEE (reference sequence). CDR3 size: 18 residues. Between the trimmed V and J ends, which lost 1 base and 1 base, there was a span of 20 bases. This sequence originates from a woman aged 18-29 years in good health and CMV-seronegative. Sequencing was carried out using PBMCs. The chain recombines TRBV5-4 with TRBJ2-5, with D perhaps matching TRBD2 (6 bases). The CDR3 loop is CASSLRSSGRPAQETQYF. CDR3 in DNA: TGTGCCAGCAGCTTGAGGAGTAGCGGAAGGCCGGCCCAAGAGACCCAGTACTTC.